The clone carrying this TCR beta chain was counted between two and nine times. While infection was still active, Seattle patients were enrolled and then followed longitudinally. The data were produced by immunoSEQ multiplex PCR, yet TCRdb's version contains in-frame clones alone and is incomplete. Of fewer than 60,000 clones listed, 75% to 85% are singletons. The data were obtained in a study of blood T cell repertoires in COVID-19. V dropped 1 base and J dropped 0 bases, with 7 bases sitting between them. Looked up from germline, CDR1 is SGHDN and CDR2 is FVKESK. The CDR3 is made up of 15 amino acids.

The sample taken for sequencing was peripheral blood. The source of this sequence is a man aged 55 to 70 with COVID-19, enrolled during active disease. The V and J genes are TRBV14 and TRBJ1-3; no clear D. CDR3 residues: CASSQVPNSGNTIYF. CDR3 DNA sequence: TGTGCCAGCAGCCAAGTTCCCAACTCTGGAAACACCATATATTTT.